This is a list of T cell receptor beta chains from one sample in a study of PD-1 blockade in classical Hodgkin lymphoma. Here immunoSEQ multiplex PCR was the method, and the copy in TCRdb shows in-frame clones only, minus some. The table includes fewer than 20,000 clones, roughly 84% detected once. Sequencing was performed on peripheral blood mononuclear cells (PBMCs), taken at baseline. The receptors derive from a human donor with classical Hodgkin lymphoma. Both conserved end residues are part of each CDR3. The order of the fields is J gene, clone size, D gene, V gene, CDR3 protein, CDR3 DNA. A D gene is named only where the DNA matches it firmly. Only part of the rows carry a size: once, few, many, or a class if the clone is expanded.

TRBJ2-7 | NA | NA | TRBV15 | CATSRDTTGRGSIEQYF | TGTGCCACCAGCAGAGATACGACAGGTCGAGGAAGTATCGAGCAGTACTTC
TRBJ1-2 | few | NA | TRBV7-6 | CASSLGGLDYGYTF | TGTGCCAGCAGCTTAGGGGGCCTAGACTATGGCTACACCTTC
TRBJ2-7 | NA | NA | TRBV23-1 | CASSHGPSGEASYEQYF | TGCGCCAGCAGTCACGGCCCCTCCGGGGAGGCGTCCTACGAGCAGTACTTC
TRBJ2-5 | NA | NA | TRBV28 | CASSPTGQETQYF | TGTGCCAGCAGCCCGACAGGCCAAGAGACCCAGTACTTC
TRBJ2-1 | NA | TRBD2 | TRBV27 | CASSPSPGLAGGDYNEQFF | TGTGCCAGCAGTCCCAGTCCCGGACTAGCGGGGGGTGATTACAATGAGCAGTTCTTC
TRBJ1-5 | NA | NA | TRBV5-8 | CASSLGGHLNQPQHF | TGTGCCAGCAGCTTGGGGGGACACCTCAATCAGCCCCAGCATTTT
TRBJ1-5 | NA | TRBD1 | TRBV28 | CASSLIQGQRDQPQHF | TGTGCCAGCAGTTTAATACAGGGACAGCGAGATCAGCCCCAGCATTTT
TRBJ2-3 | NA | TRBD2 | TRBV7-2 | CASSSTPLAVTDTQYF | TGTGCCAGCAGCTCTACCCCACTAGCGGTTACAGATACGCAGTATTTT
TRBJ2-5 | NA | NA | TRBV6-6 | CASWSGRGTQYF | TGTGCCAGCTGGTCCGGACGGGGGACCCAGTACTTC
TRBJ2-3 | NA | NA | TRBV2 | CASSVLTSTDTQYF | TGTGCCAGCAGCGTCTTAACTAGCACAGATACGCAGTATTTT
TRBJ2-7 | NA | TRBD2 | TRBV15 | CATSTYRLAEEQYF | TGTGCCACCAGCACCTACAGACTAGCGGAGGAGCAGTACTTC
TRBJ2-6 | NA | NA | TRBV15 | CATSEGGGHGANVLTF | TGTGCCACCAGCGAGGGTGGGGGGCACGGGGCCAACGTCCTGACTTTC
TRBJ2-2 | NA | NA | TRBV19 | CASRTGHKENTGELFF | TGTGCCAGTAGGACAGGACATAAAGAGAACACCGGGGAGCTGTTTTTT
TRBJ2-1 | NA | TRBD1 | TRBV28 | CASSLGQGHNEQFF | TGTGCCAGCAGTTTGGGACAGGGACACAATGAGCAGTTCTTC
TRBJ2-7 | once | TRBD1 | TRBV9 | CASSVGGTGSYEQYF | TGTGCCAGCAGCGTAGGGGGGACAGGGAGTTACGAGCAGTACTTC
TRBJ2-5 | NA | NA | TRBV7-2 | CASSLSPSKSETQYF | TGTGCCAGCAGCTTGTCGCCATCCAAATCGGAGACCCAGTACTTC
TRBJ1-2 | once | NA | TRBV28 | CASSLDSLDGYTF | TGTGCCAGCAGCCTAGACAGTTTGGATGGCTACACCTTC
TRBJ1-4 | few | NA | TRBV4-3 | CASSQGFWEEGEKLFF | TGCGCCAGCAGCCAAGGATTTTGGGAGGAGGGTGAAAAACTGTTTTTT
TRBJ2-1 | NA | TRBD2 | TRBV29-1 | CSVEGLAGVNEQFF | TGCAGCGTTGAAGGTCTAGCGGGGGTCAATGAGCAGTTCTTC
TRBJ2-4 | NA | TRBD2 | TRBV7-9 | CASSPRGGGSPEHRNIQYF | TGTGCCAGCAGCCCTCGGGGGGGTGGATCTCCAGAACATAGGAACATTCAGTACTTC
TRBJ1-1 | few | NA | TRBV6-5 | CASSYNRARSGAEAFF | TGTGCCAGCAGTTACAATAGGGCAAGGTCGGGGGCTGAAGCTTTCTTT
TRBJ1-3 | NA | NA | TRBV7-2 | CASSLRGTINTIYF | TGTGCCAGCAGCTTACGGGGCACCATAAACACCATATATTTT